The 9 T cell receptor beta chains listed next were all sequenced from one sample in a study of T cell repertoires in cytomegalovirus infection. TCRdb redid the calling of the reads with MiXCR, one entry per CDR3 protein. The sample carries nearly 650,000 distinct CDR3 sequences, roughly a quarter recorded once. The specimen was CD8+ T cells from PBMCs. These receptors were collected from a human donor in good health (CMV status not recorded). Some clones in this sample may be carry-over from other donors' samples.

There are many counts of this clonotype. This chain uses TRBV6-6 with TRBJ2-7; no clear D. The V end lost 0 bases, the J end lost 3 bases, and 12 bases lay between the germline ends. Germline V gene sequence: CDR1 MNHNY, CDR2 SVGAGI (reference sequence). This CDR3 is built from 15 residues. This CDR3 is CASSYSSGTVYEQYV. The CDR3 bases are TGTGCCAGCAGTTACTCGTCGGGTACGGTCTACGAGCAGTACGTC.

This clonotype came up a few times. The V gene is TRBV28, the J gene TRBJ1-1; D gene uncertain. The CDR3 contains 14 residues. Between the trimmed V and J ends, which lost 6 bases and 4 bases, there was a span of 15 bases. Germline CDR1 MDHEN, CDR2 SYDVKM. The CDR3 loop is CASRDTVRGTEAFF. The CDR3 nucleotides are TGTGCCAGCAGAGACACGGTAAGAGGCACTGAAGCTTTCTTT.

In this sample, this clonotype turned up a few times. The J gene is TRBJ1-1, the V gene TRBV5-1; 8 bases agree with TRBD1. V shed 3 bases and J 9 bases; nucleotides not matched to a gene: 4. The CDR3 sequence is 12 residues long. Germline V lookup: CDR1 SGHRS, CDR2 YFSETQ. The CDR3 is CASSWTGSKAFF. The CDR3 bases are TGCGCCAGCAGCTGGACAGGGTCGAAAGCTTTCTTT. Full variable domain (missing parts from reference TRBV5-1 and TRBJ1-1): KAGVTQTPRYLIKTRGQQVTLSCSPISGHRSVSWYQQTPGQGLQFLFEYFSETQRNKGNFPGRFSGRQFSNSRSEMNVSTLELGDSALYLCASSWTGSKAFFGQGTRLTVV.

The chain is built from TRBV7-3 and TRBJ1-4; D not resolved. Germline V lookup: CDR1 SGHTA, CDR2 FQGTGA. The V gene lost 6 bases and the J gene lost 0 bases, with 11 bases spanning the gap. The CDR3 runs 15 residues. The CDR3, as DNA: TGTGCCAGCAGGGATTCAGTTGCAACTAATGAAAAACTGTTTTTT. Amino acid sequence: CASRDSVATNEKLFF.

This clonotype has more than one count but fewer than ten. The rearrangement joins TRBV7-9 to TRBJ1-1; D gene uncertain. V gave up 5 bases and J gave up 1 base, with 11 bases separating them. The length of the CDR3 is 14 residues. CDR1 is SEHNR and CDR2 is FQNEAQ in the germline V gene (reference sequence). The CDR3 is CASSPQVRNTEAFF. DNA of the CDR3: TGTGCCAGCAGCCCCCAGGTCAGGAACACTGAAGCTTTCTTT.

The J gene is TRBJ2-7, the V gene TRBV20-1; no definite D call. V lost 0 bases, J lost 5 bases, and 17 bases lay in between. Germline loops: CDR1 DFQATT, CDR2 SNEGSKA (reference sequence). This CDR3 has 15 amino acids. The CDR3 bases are TGCAGTGCTAGAGATCTACGTGGTGGGTGGGACGAGCAGTACGTC. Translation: CSARDLRGGWDEQYV.

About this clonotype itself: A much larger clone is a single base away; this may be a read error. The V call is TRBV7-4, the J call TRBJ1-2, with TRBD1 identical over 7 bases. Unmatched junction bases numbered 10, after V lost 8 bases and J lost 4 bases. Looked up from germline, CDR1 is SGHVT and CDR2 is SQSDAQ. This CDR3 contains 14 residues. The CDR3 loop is CASGHDRATYGYTF. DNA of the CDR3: TGTGCCAGCGGCCATGACAGGGCGACCTATGGCTACACCTTC.

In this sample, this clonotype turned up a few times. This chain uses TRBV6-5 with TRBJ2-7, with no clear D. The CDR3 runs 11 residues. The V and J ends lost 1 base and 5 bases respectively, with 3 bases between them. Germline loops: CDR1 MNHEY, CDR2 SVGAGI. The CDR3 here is CASSYLNEQYF. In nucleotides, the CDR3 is TGTGCCAGCAGTTACTTGAACGAGCAGTACTTC.

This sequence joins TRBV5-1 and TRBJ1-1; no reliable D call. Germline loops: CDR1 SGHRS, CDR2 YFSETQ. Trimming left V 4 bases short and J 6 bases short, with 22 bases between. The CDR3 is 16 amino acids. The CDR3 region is CASSAGAQVGSAEAFF. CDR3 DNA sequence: TGCGCCAGCAGCGCGGGCGCCCAGGTGGGTAGCGCTGAAGCTTTCTTT. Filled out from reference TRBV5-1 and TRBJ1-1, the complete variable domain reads KAGVTQTPRYLIKTRGQQVTLSCSPISGHRSVSWYQQTPGQGLQFLFEYFSETQRNKGNFPGRFSGRQFSNSRSEMNVSTLELGDSALYLCASSAGAQVGSAEAFFGQGTRLTVV.